The 32 T cell receptor beta chains in this list originate from one sample, sequenced in a study of metastatic and nonmetastatic thyroid tumors. Among the patients, none had received any treatment before thyroid surgery. Using MiXCR, TCRdb reanalyzed the PCR reads. There are just over 40,000 clones in the sample; approximately 10% occur only once, and 20% to 25% lies in the top ten. The sample taken for sequencing was blood. The receptors stem from a female donor with papillary thyroid cancer or a benign thyroid nodule (not recorded which). Some clones in this sample may be carry-over from other donors' samples.

This clone has a count of ten or more. The CDR3 protein is CAITPGQGGYGYTF. CDR3 sequence (DNA): TGTGCCATCACTCCCGGACAGGGCGGTTATGGCTACACCTTC. The V gene is TRBV10-3, the J gene TRBJ1-2; 8 positions agree with TRBD1. Germline V gene sequence: CDR1 ENHRY, CDR2 SYGVKD. Losses at the gene ends were 7 bases for V and 5 bases for J; bases not matched to a gene: 9. The CDR3 spans 14 residues.

The rearrangement joins TRBV2 to TRBJ1-5; 9 bases line up with TRBD1. This CDR3 is built from 17 residues. Germline values: CDR1 SNHLY, CDR2 FYNNEI. Trimming removed 2 bases from V and 4 bases from J; junction bases left unmatched: 9. The CDR3 spells CASSEWGDRATNQPQHF. CDR3 in DNA: TGTGCCAGCAGTGAATGGGGGGACAGGGCTACAAATCAGCCCCAGCATTTT.

For this clone: A much bigger clone sits one base away, suggesting this may be a read error. This CDR3 is also generated by other DNA sequences in the sample. V and J are TRBV4-2 and TRBJ1-1; 8 bases map to TRBD1. From germline, CDR1 is LGHNA and CDR2 YNFKEQ. The CDR3 covers 16 residues. The V segment lost 9 bases and the J segment 0 bases; nucleotides outside the gene matches: 12. CDR3 protein: CASTQRTGQMNTEAFF. The CDR3 DNA is TGTGCCAGTACCCAGAGGACAGGGCAGATGAACACTGAAGCTTTCTTT.

With regard to this clone: The conserved closing phenylalanine or tryptophan is absent in this CDR3, likely reflecting a read error. This chain connects TRBV20-1 to TRBJ1-4, with 7 bases matching TRBD1. Losses at the gene ends were 4 bases for V and 7 bases for J; bases not matched to a gene: 12. Germline V lookup: CDR1 DFQATT, CDR2 SNEGSKA (reference sequence). The CDR3 runs 15 residues. CDR3 in DNA: TGCAGTGCTAAAGACAGGGTGCGCCCCGGTGAAAAACTGTTTTCT. Translated, it gives CSAKDRVRPGEKLFS.

This clone was observed many times. This chain links TRBV2 with TRBJ2-1, with 8 bases that match TRBD2. V lost 6 bases and J lost 2; bases outside the gene matches: 6. There are 15 residues in the CDR3. Germline CDR1 SNHLY, CDR2 FYNNEI. CDR3 residues: CASRLAGGPYNEQFF. The CDR3 DNA reads as TGTGCCAGCAGACTGGCGGGAGGCCCCTACAATGAGCAGTTCTTC.

Ten or more counts support this clone. The V call is TRBV12-3 or TRBV12-4, the J call TRBJ2-3, with D perhaps TRBD1 or TRBD2 (6 bases each). The length of the CDR3 is 12 residues. Between the trimmed V and J ends, which lost 2 bases and 9 bases, there was a span of 9 bases. The CDR3 protein is CASSLTGRTQYF. The CDR3 coding sequence is TGTGCCAGCAGTTTAACAGGGAGGACGCAGTATTTT.

In the case of this clone: Relative to the germline gene, one junction end is altered; a read error may explain this. The chain recombines TRBV2 with TRBJ1-2; TRBD1 matches at 9 bases. This CDR3 spans 12 amino acids. The germline V gene encodes CDR1 SNHLY and CDR2 FYNNEI. Here the CDR3 DNA reads TGTGCCAACAAAGGGACAGGGAATGGCCACACCTTC. Translation gives CANKGTGNGHTF.

About this clone itself: Because the CDR3 is missing its conserved closing phenylalanine or tryptophan, this is likely a read error. V usage is TRBV2 and J usage is TRBJ2-5; 9 positions agree with TRBD1. The DNA end is more similar to TRBJ2-1, so the J call may be wrong. CDR1 and CDR2 from the germline V gene are SNHLY and FYNNEI. The CDR3 contains 15 residues. The CDR3 bases are TGTGCCAGAGACCCGGGACAGGGCAACCGGGGTGAGCAGTTCTCC. As protein: CARDPGQGNRGEQFS.

This clone was detected ten times or more. The V gene is TRBV7-3, the J gene TRBJ2-1, with 7 bases fitting TRBD1. The CDR3 loop spans 13 amino acids. V shed 5 bases and J 4 bases; nucleotides not matched to a gene: 2. From germline, CDR1 is SGHTA and CDR2 FQGTGA. CDR3 region: CASSPGGYNEQFF. CDR3 DNA sequence: TGTGCCAGCAGCCCAGGGGGATACAATGAGCAGTTCTTC.

This clone occurred many times. V and J are TRBV5-6 and TRBJ2-1, with a possible D match to TRBD1 (5 bases). Trimming left V 2 bases short and J 5 bases short, with 5 bases between. The germline V gene encodes CDR1 SGHDT and CDR2 YYEEEE. The CDR3 is made up of 12 amino acids. The CDR3 DNA follows: TGTGCCAGCAGCTTAGGGGACAATGAGCAGTTCTTC. Protein sequence: CASSLGDNEQFF.

This clone was observed many times. CDR3 loop: CASSPKAMNTEAFF. The CDR3 DNA reads as TGTGCCAGCTCACCGAAGGCTATGAACACTGAAGCTTTCTTT. The chain is built from TRBV18 and TRBJ1-1; no firm D call. Between the trimmed V and J ends, which lost 3 bases and 0 bases, there was a span of 8 bases. The CDR3 loop spans 14 amino acids. In germline, CDR1 is KGHSH, CDR2 LQKENI. Full variable domain (outside the CDR3, taken from reference TRBV18 and TRBJ1-1): NAGVMQNPRHLVRRRGQEARLRCSPMKGHSHVYWYRQLPEEGLKFMVYLQKENIIDESGMPKERFSAEFPKEGPSILRIQQVVRGDSAAYFCASSPKAMNTEAFFGQGTRLTVV.

The table lists this clone with many counts. The chain employs TRBV30 and TRBJ1-5; no reliable D call. The CDR3 has 13 residues. The germline V and J ends were trimmed by 1 base and 9 bases, with 13 bases remaining between them. Germline assignment: CDR1 GTSNPN and CDR2 SVGIG (reference sequence). Here the CDR3 reads CAWSDAGLGPQHF. CDR3 DNA sequence: TGTGCCTGGAGTGACGCGGGGTTAGGGCCCCAGCATTTT.

This clone has ten or more counts. The chain carries TRBV5-1 and TRBJ2-1; D ambiguous. Between the trimmed V and J ends, which lost 3 bases and 8 bases, there was a span of 18 bases. Germline assignment: CDR1 SGHRS and CDR2 YFSETQ. CDR3 length: 15 amino acids. CDR3: CASSSSYYVTDEQFF. CDR3 nucleotide sequence: TGCGCCAGCAGCTCATCGTATTATGTGACGGATGAGCAGTTCTTC.

This clone was seen many times. This rearrangement joins TRBV5-5 to TRBJ2-1; D possibly corresponds to TRBD1 (5 bases). Germline CDR1 is SGHKS and CDR2 is YYEKEE (reference sequence). Trimming left V 2 bases short and J 4 bases short, with 16 bases between. This CDR3 region has 16 residues. In nucleotides, the CDR3 is TGTGCCAGCAGCTTCGAAGGGGATCTGCTATACAATGAGCAGTTCTTC. Translated, it gives CASSFEGDLLYNEQFF. The full variable domain, completed using reference TRBV5-5 and TRBJ2-1, is DAGVTQSPTHLIKTRGQQVTLRCSPISGHKSVSWYQQVLGQGPQFIFQYYEKEERGRGNFPDRFSARQFPNYSSELNVNALLLGDSALYLCASSFEGDLLYNEQFFGPGTRLTVL.

On this clone itself: The junction departs from germline at one end; a sequencing error may be responsible. The chain employs TRBV2 and TRBJ1-2, with TRBD1 as a possible D gene (6 bases). Germline assignment: CDR1 SNHLY and CDR2 FYNNEI. This CDR3 spans 15 amino acids. CDR3 amino acids: CASSESQGGYYGYTF. Written as DNA, the CDR3 is TGTGCCAGCAGTGAATCGCAAGGGGGATACTACGGCTACACCTTC.

This clone was seen repeatedly, ten times or more. One junction end disagrees with the germline gene, perhaps due to a read error. The rearrangement joins TRBV5-1 to TRBJ2-7; TRBD2 aligns across 10 bases. This CDR3 comprises 15 residues. CDR1 SGHRS and CDR2 YFSETQ come from the germline V gene. CDR3 nucleotides: TGCGCCAGCAGCTTGGTGGGAACTAGCGGGGCGCTTCGGGACTTC. It specifies CASSLVGTSGALRDF.

Ten or more counts support this clone. The chain joins TRBV9 to TRBJ1-5; D is unresolved. CDR3 length: 13 residues. The germline gives CDR1 SGDLS, CDR2 YYNGEE. V gave up 2 bases and J gave up 6 bases, with 9 bases separating them. CDR3 bases: TGTGCCAGCAGCGTGTCTAGCGGTCAGCCCCAGCATTTT. Its protein is CASSVSSGQPQHF.

This clone was picked up many times. This sequence joins TRBV25-1 and TRBJ1-5; D unresolved. This CDR3 region has 12 residues. The germline gives CDR1 MGHDK, CDR2 SYGVNS. Trimming removed 6 bases at V and 4 bases at J, with 7 bases between. CDR3 region: CASRGPNQPQHF. The DNA of the CDR3 is TGTGCCAGCAGGGGCCCAAATCAGCCCCAGCATTTT.

This clone was detected ten times or more. This may stem from a read error, because a much larger clone lies one nucleotide away. This chain links TRBV20-1 with TRBJ2-3, with D perhaps matching TRBD2 (6 bases). Germline loops: CDR1 DFQATT, CDR2 SNEGSKA (reference sequence). The CDR3 contains 15 residues. V dropped 5 bases and J dropped 1 base, with 16 bases sitting between them. CDR3 sequence: CSAGWVGGGTDTQYF. CDR3 in DNA: TGCAGTGCTGGATGGGTGGGGGGAGGCACAGATACGCAGTATTTT.

This clone was picked up many times. The same CDR3 also results from other DNA sequences found in this sample. The chain carries TRBV5-6 and TRBJ2-1; possible D gene TRBD1, 5 bases. This CDR3 is built from 13 residues. The V end was cut by 2 bases, the J end by 6 bases, with 9 bases between. Germline V CDR1 and CDR2: SGHDT, YYEEEE. The CDR3 spells CASSFQGGNEQFF. CDR3 DNA: TGTGCCAGCAGCTTCCAGGGTGGCAATGAGCAGTTCTTC.

The CDR3 region has the DNA TGTGCCAGCCAAGGACAGGTGAACACTGAAGCTTTCTTT. Translation: CASQGQVNTEAFF. The genes are TRBV7-9 and TRBJ1-1; 7 nucleotides match TRBD1. Trimming took 8 bases from V and 0 from J; bases not matched to a gene: 3. Germline values: CDR1 SEHNR, CDR2 FQNEAQ (reference sequence). The CDR3 is 13 residues long.

The sample holds many counts of this clone. The sample has other DNA sequences that encode this CDR3 too. The chain couples TRBV20-1 to TRBJ2-7, with 11 bases aligning to TRBD1. V lost 1 base and J lost 4; bases outside the gene matches: 3. The CDR3 covers 14 residues. Germline V lookup: CDR1 DFQATT, CDR2 SNEGSKA (reference sequence). The CDR3 bases are TGCAGTGCTAGAGCGGGACAGGGGGGATACGAGCAGTACTTC. Its translation: CSARAGQGGYEQYF.

This clone was detected ten times or more. The J gene is TRBJ2-1, the V gene TRBV12-3 or TRBV12-4; D not resolved. The CDR3 runs to 14 residues. V gave up 2 bases and J gave up 6 bases, with 11 bases separating them. The CDR3 sequence is CASSLSGSLNEQFF. In DNA, the CDR3 is TGTGCCAGCAGTTTAAGTGGTAGCCTCAATGAGCAGTTCTTC.

This clone was seen repeatedly, ten times or more. J is TRBJ2-1 and V is TRBV7-3, with D possibly TRBD2 on 6 matching bases. Germline loops: CDR1 SGHTA, CDR2 FQGTGA. Trimming left V 5 bases short and J 5 bases short, with 13 bases between. The CDR3 totals 14 residues. CDR3 nucleotide sequence: TGTGCCAGCAGCCCCTTAGCGGAGGACAATGAGCAGTTCTTC. Its translation is CASSPLAEDNEQFF.

This clone was picked up many times. The V gene is TRBV4-2, the J gene TRBJ1-2; 8 nucleotides agree with TRBD1. The CDR3 loop spans 14 amino acids. The germline CDR1 and CDR2 sequences are LGHNA and YNFKEQ. V lost 2 bases and J lost 6; bases outside the gene matches: 5. CDR3 nucleotides: TGTGCCAGCAGCCAACCACAGGGGGGTCATGGCTACACCTTC. It is translated as CASSQPQGGHGYTF.

Many counts were recorded for this clone. The chain has TRBV18 and TRBJ2-2, with D possibly matching TRBD2 (6 bases). Germline V gene lookup returns CDR1 KGHSH and CDR2 LQKENI. V lost 2 bases, J lost 5 bases, and 12 bases lay in between. The CDR3 totals 15 residues. The CDR3 coding sequence is TGTGCCAGCTCACCAACGGGGGAGAGGACCGGGGAGCTGTTTTTT. As protein: CASSPTGERTGELFF.

This clone has at least ten counts. Other nucleotide sequences from this sample produce the same CDR3. This chain links TRBV7-2 with TRBJ2-1, with a tentative D call TRBD2 (5 bases). The CDR3 has 15 residues. Deletions cut 1 base from V and 9 bases from J, with 16 bases between. The germline gives CDR1 SGHTA, CDR2 FQGNSA. The CDR3 sequence is CASSLGGTSVGEQFF. CDR3 coding DNA: TGTGCCAGCAGCTTAGGGGGAACTAGTGTCGGTGAGCAGTTCTTC.

This rearrangement joins TRBV27 to TRBJ2-1, with 9 bases matching TRBD2. This CDR3 is built from 15 residues. Trimming removed 6 bases from V and 6 bases from J; junction bases left unmatched: 9. Germline V gene data show CDR1 as MNHEY and CDR2 as SMNVEV (reference sequence). CDR3 amino acids: CASSLGGRGSNEQFF. The CDR3, as DNA: TGTGCCAGCAGCTTAGGCGGGAGGGGGAGCAATGAGCAGTTCTTC.

This clone occurred many times. The V gene is TRBV13, the J gene TRBJ2-7; 7 positions match TRBD2. There are 14 residues in the CDR3. Germline lookup yields CDR1 PRHDT and CDR2 FYEKMQ (reference sequence). The V and J ends lost 5 bases and 3 bases, in that order; junction bases with no gene match: 7. The CDR3 bases are TGTGCCAGCAGCCTACGGGGGGAGAACTACGAGCAGTACTTC. It is translated as CASSLRGENYEQYF.

This clone showed up many times. The chain employs TRBV2 and TRBJ2-1, with D possibly matching TRBD2 (5 bases). Germline lookup yields CDR1 SNHLY and CDR2 FYNNEI. V gave up 4 bases and J gave up 4 bases, with 14 bases separating them. This CDR3 has 15 amino acids. The CDR3 bases are TGTGCCAGCAGTGGTCGTTTGGGAGTGTACAATGAGCAGTTCTTC. This gives the protein CASSGRLGVYNEQFF.

This clone was observed many times. The CDR3 DNA follows: TGTGCCAGCAGTGAGGACTACGCCAGCACAGATACGCAGTATTTT. This gives the protein CASSEDYASTDTQYF. This chain connects TRBV2 to TRBJ2-3; possible D gene TRBD2, 6 bases. V was shortened by 3 bases and J by 0 bases, with 10 bases between the two germline ends. The CDR3 has 15 amino acids. Germline CDR1 SNHLY, CDR2 FYNNEI.

This clone occurred many times. The V call is TRBV5-4, the J call TRBJ2-7; D gene uncertain. Trimming stripped 3 bases from V and 3 bases from J, with 10 bases between. In germline, CDR1 is SGHNT, CDR2 YYREEE (reference sequence). This CDR3 is built from 13 residues. DNA for the CDR3: TGTGCCAGCAGCTCTCCCGGTGACTACGAGCAGTACTTC. Amino acid sequence: CASSSPGDYEQYF.